This passage covers 20 T cell receptor beta chains from one sample sequenced in a study of cytomegalovirus exposure and HLA in healthy donors. Primers included in the PCR were 60 Vbeta and 13 Jbeta primers. Sequencing used immunoSEQ multiplex PCR; TCRdb keeps in-frame clones, though not all of them. The sample has about 120,000 clones; under 80% are singletons. The sequencing sample was made of PBMCs. The source of these receptors is a man in his sixties in good health and CMV-seropositive.

The chain combines TRBV2 with TRBJ2-7; 7 bases agree with TRBD2. This CDR3 is built from 16 residues. CDR1 SNHLY and CDR2 FYNNEI come from the germline V gene. Losses at the gene ends were 6 bases for V and 3 bases for J; bases not matched to a gene: 14. The CDR3 reads CASSRDGASGIYEQYF. In DNA, the CDR3 is TGTGCCAGCAGCAGGGACGGGGCTAGCGGAATCTACGAGCAGTACTTC.

The rearrangement uses TRBV28 and TRBJ1-4, with TRBD1 identical over 9 bases. The CDR3 covers 14 residues. J lost 10 bases, V lost 5 bases, and 8 bases had no gene match. CDR1 and CDR2 from the germline V gene are MDHEN and SYDVKM. The CDR3 loop reads CASSPGTGSGKLFF. The DNA for the CDR3 is TGTGCCAGCAGTCCCGGGACAGGGTCCGGAAAACTGTTTTTT.

The V call is TRBV6-1, the J call TRBJ2-2, with TRBD2 matching 9 bases. This CDR3 is 16 amino acids long. The V gene end was trimmed by 1 base and the J gene end by 6 bases; junction bases not matched to a gene: 6. CDR1 is MNHNS and CDR2 is SASEGT in the germline V gene. The CDR3 loop reads CASSEGLAVLSGELFF. The CDR3 bases are TGTGCCAGCAGTGAAGGACTAGCGGTCCTGTCCGGGGAGCTGTTTTTT.

The chain couples TRBV6-5 to TRBJ2-5; D might be TRBD2 (6 bases). Germline V gene lookup returns CDR1 MNHEY and CDR2 SVGAGI. The ends were cut back, 4 bases at V and 7 bases at J, with 19 bases in the middle. This CDR3 has 15 amino acids. The DNA for the CDR3 is TGTGCCAGCAGTTCAACACCGGAGGGAAGGTCGACCCAGTACTTC. This sequence encodes CASSSTPEGRSTQYF.

About this clone itself: The junction departs from germline at one end; a sequencing error may be responsible. The chain is built from TRBV19 and TRBJ2-3; TRBD2 matches at 12 bases. The CDR3 has 15 residues. The V gene's germline CDR1 is LNHDA and CDR2 SQIVND (reference sequence). The DNA of the CDR3 is TGTGCCATTAGTATGGGACTAGCGGGTGCGGATACGCAGTATTTT. Translating it yields CAISMGLAGADTQYF.

In this sample, this clone turned up a few times. The rearrangement links TRBV2 to TRBJ1-2, with D perhaps matching TRBD1 (5 bases). Trimming took off 4 bases at V and 6 bases at J, with 15 bases between the two ends. The CDR3 loop spans 14 amino acids. Germline CDR1 and CDR2: SNHLY and FYNNEI. CDR3 bases: TGTGCCAGCAGTGCGACGTGGGGGGTGGATGGCTACACCTTC. This translates into CASSATWGVDGYTF.

The rearrangement links TRBV5-4 to TRBJ1-2; the D gene is possibly TRBD1 (6 bases). V dropped 3 bases and J dropped 5 bases, with 20 bases sitting between them. The CDR3 spans 16 residues. Per the germline V gene, CDR1 is SGHNT and CDR2 is YYREEE (reference sequence). The CDR3 protein is CASSSPTGPMGYGYTF. CDR3 DNA sequence: TGTGCCAGCAGCTCACCGACAGGCCCGATGGGGTATGGCTACACCTTC.

V and J are TRBV10-2 and TRBJ2-5; 12 bases agree with TRBD2. Trimming removed 3 bases from V and 2 bases from J; junction bases left unmatched: 7. The CDR3 is 17 amino acids. Per the germline V gene, CDR1 is WSHSY and CDR2 is SAAADI. CDR3 DNA sequence: TGCGCCAGCAGTGACCAAAGACTAGCGGGGGTACAAGAGACCCAGTACTTC. Translation: CASSDQRLAGVQETQYF.

The genes are TRBV7-2 and TRBJ1-5, with D uncertain. The CDR3 covers 16 residues. V was pared by 5 bases and J by 0 bases, with 14 bases between. CDR1 is SGHTA, CDR2 FQGNSA, per germline. Here the CDR3 reads CASSHRSTFSNQPQHF. The CDR3 DNA sequence: TGTGCCAGCAGCCATCGCTCGACTTTTAGCAATCAGCCCCAGCATTTT.

This clone was picked up one time. The J gene is TRBJ2-5, the V gene TRBV25-1, with 8 bases fitting TRBD1. The CDR3 is 14 residues long. The junction had 7 bases not matched to a gene; V was cut back by 5 bases and J by 5 bases. Per the germline V gene, CDR1 is MGHDK and CDR2 is SYGVNS. CDR3 in amino acids: CASSKGQGTETQYF. For the CDR3, the DNA is TGTGCCAGCAGTAAAGGACAGGGAACGGAGACCCAGTACTTC.

The V and J genes are TRBV5-1 and TRBJ1-1, with unresolved D. V was shortened by 1 base and J by 5 bases, with 6 bases between the two germline ends. The CDR3 is 12 residues long. The germline V gene has CDR1 SGHRS and CDR2 YFSETQ. CDR3 DNA: TGCGCCAGCAGCTTGCCAGATACTGAAGCTTTCTTT. Residues: CASSLPDTEAFF.

This sequence joins TRBV6-5 and TRBJ2-1, with D possibly being TRBD2 (5 bases). Germline loops: CDR1 MNHEY, CDR2 SVGAGI. The V end lost 0 bases, the J end lost 13 bases, and 16 bases lay between the germline ends. CDR3 length equals 14 residues. CDR3: CASSYSILASGQFF. The CDR3 DNA reads as TGTGCCAGCAGTTACTCGATACTGGCCAGCGGACAGTTCTTC.

This clone was detected only a few times. This chain links TRBV4-1 with TRBJ2-2, with TRBD2 matching 12 bases. Germline loops: CDR1 MGHRA, CDR2 YSYEKL. The CDR3 is made up of 17 amino acids. V was pared by 1 base and J by 4 bases, with 4 bases of the junction left unmatched. The CDR3 DNA follows: TGCGCCAGCAGCCAAGGACTAGCGGGGGAGTTCACCGGGGAGCTGTTTTTT. Translation gives CASSQGLAGEFTGELFF.

The chain couples TRBV6-5 to TRBJ2-5; TRBD2 might be the D (6 bases). The J call is uncertain, as TRBJ2-7 better fits the DNA end. The CDR3 length is 11 residues. The germline V gene encodes CDR1 MNHEY and CDR2 SVGAGI. The CDR3 is CASWRGDEQYF. DNA of the CDR3: TGTGCCAGCTGGCGGGGAGACGAGCAGTACTTC.

V and J are TRBV10-3 and TRBJ1-4; the D gene is possibly TRBD1 (6 bases). V was clipped by 5 bases and J by 8 bases, with 15 bases between them. Germline loops: CDR1 ENHRY, CDR2 SYGVKD. The CDR3 is 14 residues long. The CDR3 sequence: CAISPGTMSEKLFF. The DNA of the CDR3 is TGTGCCATCAGTCCCGGGACAATGAGCGAAAAACTGTTTTTT.

The rearrangement uses TRBV29-1 and TRBJ1-4; tentatively, D is TRBD1 (5 bases). The CDR3 runs 13 residues. Germline V CDR1 and CDR2: SQVTM, ANQGSEA. V shed 5 bases and J shed 5 bases, with 12 bases lying between them. The CDR3 loop is CSVPDSVNEKLFF. Here the CDR3 DNA reads TGCAGCGTTCCAGACAGCGTAAATGAAAAACTGTTTTTT.

The rearrangement joins TRBV14 to TRBJ1-6, with TRBD1 matching 10 bases. The CDR3 contains 17 residues. Unmatched junction bases numbered 10, after V lost 5 bases and J lost 6 bases. Germline V gene data show CDR1 as SGHDN and CDR2 as FVKESK. CDR3 loop: CASSARQGALSNSPLHF. CDR3 nucleotides: TGTGCCAGCAGCGCCAGACAGGGGGCGTTAAGTAATTCACCCCTCCACTTT.

V gene TRBV19 combines with J gene TRBJ1-2; no definite D call. CDR3 size: 14 residues. The V gene lost 2 bases and the J gene lost 4 bases, with 11 bases spanning the gap. The germline gives CDR1 LNHDA, CDR2 SQIVND (reference sequence). The CDR3 spells CASSIRVEGYGYTF. CDR3 DNA: TGTGCCAGTAGTATACGGGTAGAGGGCTATGGCTACACCTTC.

The sample holds a few counts of this clone. The V gene is TRBV2, the J gene TRBJ2-5; D is ambiguous. The germline V gene encodes CDR1 SNHLY and CDR2 FYNNEI. V gave up 5 bases and J gave up 2 bases, with 9 bases separating them. This CDR3 spans 13 amino acids. Here the CDR3 reads CASSSASQETQYF. The CDR3 DNA sequence: TGTGCCAGCAGTTCCGCGTCGCAAGAGACCCAGTACTTC.

This clone was picked up a small number of times. The chain is built from TRBV7-3 and TRBJ2-4; 10 bases are shared with TRBD2. V was pared by 8 bases and J by 0 bases, with 7 bases of the junction left unmatched. Germline lookup yields CDR1 SGHTA and CDR2 FQGTGA. The CDR3 has 16 residues. The CDR3 loop reads CASSPSGGLAKNIQYF. In DNA form, the CDR3 reads TGTGCCAGCTCACCTAGCGGGGGACTAGCCAAAAACATTCAGTACTTC.